This T cell receptor beta chain was sequenced during a study of blood T cell repertoires in COVID-19 (dated by TCRdb to the early 2020s). A note on the overall study: The collaborator samples originated in the United States, Italy and Spain and spanned the acute and convalescent phases of COVID-19. The prospective study material was composed of cDNA or gDNA derived from T cells, B-cell-depleted T cells, or PBMCs. Subjects who had been exposed to COVID-19, were actively infected with it, or had recovered from it provided the deeply sampled blood TCRbeta repertoires that made up the dataset. A freely available public database, intended as a resource for researchers studying the immune response to SARS-CoV-2, is where the repertoires were released. The samples were drawn from the first 160 participants of the ongoing ImmuneRACE study and from 950 to 1,500 subjects provided by 6 global collaborators. A de-identified subject ID, COVID-19 status, age in years and sex were almost always included in the sample metadata. Where available, HLA class I and class II types were obtained from metadata supplied by the sample provider rather than from assay-based typing.

Study-wide conclusions, independent of this receptor: How much clinical and demographic metadata was included differed by source and by participant, and the metadata was provided uncurated.

Relative to germline, V is missing 0 bases and J is missing 3 bases, with 8 bases of the junction outside any gene match. The CDR3 starts with the cysteine, ends with the phenylalanine, and has 17 residues. Only the CDR3 DNA stays, 51 bases, in frame from base 1. CDR1 and CDR2 (MNHEY, SVGEGT) derive from the germline V gene. One collaborating source in Seattle enrolled patients while the patients were actively infected and followed the patients over time throughout the course of disease. The collaborating institutions used their own protocols to collect whole blood in K2EDTA tubes. For TCRbeta analysis, collaborator samples were shipped as frozen whole blood, as isolated PBMCs, or as DNA extracted from either sample type. The immunoSEQ Assay, a bias-controlled multiplex PCR, was used to amplify TCRbeta CDR3 regions from genomic DNA. As for how the authors treated the data: Nucleated cell counts per sample were estimated from amplification of reference gene primers within the assay. To quantify the absolute abundance of each unique TCRbeta CDR3 rearrangement, sequence reads were collapsed and filtered. For each sample, productive Simpson clonality was calculated as the square root of Simpson's diversity index across productive rearrangements. TCRdb took this table from immuneACCESS and kept in-frame rearrangements with V and J called. Such tables lack part of the clones; where checked against another copy, unresolved V genes explain under half of the gap, and the rest is unexplained. That table supplies the V and J calls and clone size; D and trimming were determined from the DNA. Within this sample are approximately 300,000 clones, with 90% of them counted one time only. The ten largest clones add up to nearly 7% of the sample.

Note on this clone: The antigen it recognizes is unknown. Base quality data are lacking; no much larger clone is found one base away.

Recombination joined TRBV6-2 or TRBV6-3 with TRBJ2-1; TRBD2 lines up with 7 middle nucleotides. Sequencing was performed on peripheral blood. This clonotype was obtained from a woman aged 25 to 39 with COVID-19, enrolled during active disease. The DNA sequence is as follows: TGTGCCAGCAGTTACTCGTGGGGAAGCGGGGTCTACAATGAGCAGTTCTTC. Translated, this is CASSYSWGSGVYNEQFF.